Detailed here is one TCR beta chain. The antigen remains undetermined. This sample is part of a study of T-cell reconstitution after alpha-beta-depleted transplantation in children. Study-wide results and caveats: Expanded clones from the graft, numbering several hundred, reportedly supplied alpha-beta T cells about two months after transplant. Once a year had passed after transplant, T-cell counts and diversity came mostly from newly produced T cells. Day-60 TCRbeta diversity that was high in some patients was derived from surviving recipient T cells and thymic progenitors.

Unique molecular identifiers were incorporated into the prepared TCRbeta library. TCRdb used MiXCR to reprocess the PCR reads, holding one entry per CDR3 protein. This sample has around 580,000 distinct CDR3 sequences, with over 20% found just once. This CDR3 contains 14 residues. Germline assignment: CDR1 SGHRS and CDR2 YFSETQ. V lost 4 bases and J lost 4, with 11 bases in between. The chain combines TRBV5-1 with TRBJ2-2; D is possibly TRBD1 (6 bases). The clonotype comes from a boy less than two years old with Wiskott-Aldrich syndrome, due to receive a stem cell transplant. Source: PBMCs, taken before TCRalphabeta/CD19-depleted stem cell transplant. CDR3 DNA: TGCGCCAGCAGCGGGATACAGGGCACCGGGGAGCTGTTTTTT. Encoded protein: CASSGIQGTGELFF.